The entry below gives a single T cell receptor beta chain sequence along with its context. Its specificity is not known. This record belongs to a study of cytomegalovirus exposure and HLA in healthy donors. On the study more broadly: Early on, a data release was issued that held roughly 80 million unique TCRs from HLA-typed donors. Study-wide points: By HLA locus, TCR association rates varied in a later analysis, with DRB1 showing the most and HLA-C the fewest. According to reports, the classifier identified cytomegalovirus status with high specificity and sensitivity. V- and J-gene trimming in TCR beta was tied to a missense DCLRE1C variant by an analysis performed later.

The CDR3 totals 11 residues. V was pared by 5 bases and J by 8 bases, with 9 bases between. From germline, CDR1 is GTSNPN and CDR2 SVGIG (reference sequence). A multiplex PCR was run with 60 Vbeta primers and 13 Jbeta primers. The assay was immunoSEQ multiplex PCR, and TCRdb's table has in-frame clones only and misses some. Seen here are about 200,000 clones, roughly 80% observed once, and the top ten hold about 0.23%. The receptor was derived from a girl aged 2-10 years in good health and CMV-seronegative. Sequences were obtained from PBMCs. The genes are TRBV30 and TRBJ1-4; maybe TRBD1 (6 bases). The CDR3 reads CAWGTLEKLFF. The CDR3 DNA is TGTGCCTGGGGGACATTGGAAAAACTGTTTTTT.